The 25 T cell receptor beta chains below were found in one sample sequenced in a study of spatial heterogeneity in lung cancer. MiXCR, run by TCRdb on the 5' RACE reads, gives a single entry per CDR3 protein. The data contain 6,000 to 9,000 distinct CDR3 sequences, less than 5.5% of them seen just once; the ten biggest clones take up about 9%. Time point in this sample: sample taken at primary tumor resection. Whole RNA from tumor, nontumor lung or frozen PBMC was sequenced unsorted. The specimen was normal lung tissue next to the tumor, collected at surgery. Receptor source: a female donor with early-stage non-small cell lung cancer.

This clonotype showed up many times. The V and J genes are TRBV6-2 or TRBV6-3 and TRBJ2-1, with D unclear. Trimming stripped 11 bases from V and 4 bases from J, with 15 bases between. Germline values: CDR1 MNHEY, CDR2 SVGEGT. The CDR3 extends over 13 amino acids. The CDR3 loop is CAASWVDYNEQFF. CDR3 DNA: TGTGCCGCCTCGTGGGTTGATTACAATGAGCAGTTCTTC.

This clonotype occurred many times. The rearrangement uses TRBV10-3 and TRBJ2-7, with D maybe TRBD1 (6 bases). The CDR3 sequence is 14 residues long. CDR1 is ENHRY and CDR2 is SYGVKD in the germline V gene. Trimming cost V 4 bases and J 2 bases, with 12 bases left between them. The CDR3, as DNA: TGTGCCATCAGTGCGTTACAGGGACCCTACGAGCAGTACTTC. Protein product: CAISALQGPYEQYF.

The chain joins TRBV7-2 to TRBJ1-2; no reliable D call. With 5 bases removed from V and 7 bases from J, the gap between germline ends came to 11 bases. From germline, CDR1 is SGHTA and CDR2 FQGNSA. There are 12 residues in the CDR3. The CDR3 is CASSPNAGGYTF. The CDR3 region has the DNA TGTGCCAGCAGCCCTAATGCGGGTGGCTACACCTTC.

V and J are TRBV27 and TRBJ2-1, with 7 bases that match TRBD2. With 6 bases clipped from V and 6 bases from J, the junction kept 17 bases outside the gene matches. The CDR3 spans 17 residues. CDR1 MNHEY and CDR2 SMNVEV come from the germline V gene (reference sequence). The CDR3 DNA sequence: TGTGCCAGCAGGAGTTTAGGGGAATGGACTAGGGGCAATGAGCAGTTCTTC. Its protein is CASRSLGEWTRGNEQFF.

This clonotype was detected a few times. The chain is built from TRBV19 and TRBJ2-7; TRBD1 matches 7 bases. CDR3 size: 14 residues. Germline values: CDR1 LNHDA, CDR2 SQIVND (reference sequence). The ends lost 4 bases at V and 6 bases at J; junction bases unmatched: 9. The CDR3 protein is CASSTNRGRTEQYF. As DNA, the CDR3 is TGTGCCAGTAGTACTAACAGGGGCCGCACCGAGCAGTACTTC.

This clonotype was observed at least ten times. This sequence joins TRBV7-9 and TRBJ1-6; TRBD1 aligns across 7 bases. Trimming took 2 bases from V and 14 from J; bases not matched to a gene: 6. The CDR3 consists of 13 residues. Germline loops: CDR1 SEHNR, CDR2 FQNEAQ (reference sequence). The CDR3 DNA is TGTGCCAGCAGCTTAAGTACCGGGACAGCCCTCCACTTT. Protein: CASSLSTGTALHF.

This clonotype appeared many times. This chain uses TRBV6-5 with TRBJ1-1; D gene ambiguous. CDR3 length: 14 residues. Between the trimmed V and J ends, which lost 0 bases and 1 base, there was a span of 6 bases. Germline lookup yields CDR1 MNHEY and CDR2 SVGAGI. The CDR3 is CASSYSTRNTEAFF. In nucleotides, the CDR3 is TGTGCCAGCAGTTACTCGACCAGGAACACTGAAGCTTTCTTT.

This clonotype has ten or more counts. V gene TRBV20-1 combines with J gene TRBJ2-7, with 10 bases lining up with TRBD2. This CDR3 comprises 13 residues. The trim removed 7 bases at V and 6 bases at J, leaving 9 bases unmatched. In germline, CDR1 is DFQATT, CDR2 SNEGSKA (reference sequence). The CDR3 coding sequence is TGCAGTGATGGCCTAGCGGGAGCCTCCGAGCAGTACTTC. As protein: CSDGLAGASEQYF.

This clonotype qualifies as medium-sized. The chain uses TRBV7-9 and TRBJ1-5; tentatively, D is TRBD1 (5 bases). This CDR3 has 15 residues. The germline V gene has CDR1 SEHNR and CDR2 FQNEAQ (reference sequence). V lost 5 bases, J lost 1 base, and 12 bases lay in between. The CDR3 DNA reads as TGTGCCAGCAGCGAGGGGCAATCGAGCAATCAGCCCCAGCATTTT. It encodes CASSEGQSSNQPQHF. The full variable domain, rest sourced from reference TRBV7-9 and TRBJ1-5, is DTGVSQNPRHKITKRGQNVTFRCDPISEHNRLYWYRQTLGQGPEFLTYFQNEAQLEKSRLLSDRFSAERPKGSFSTLEIQRTEQGDSAMYLCASSEGQSSNQPQHFGDGTRLSIL.

This clonotype has at least ten counts. CDR3 region: CASGEGQGAGNQPQHF. The CDR3 region has the DNA TGTGCCAGCGGGGAGGGACAGGGGGCAGGCAATCAGCCCCAGCATTTT. V gene TRBV28 combines with J gene TRBJ1-5; 12 nucleotides align to TRBD1. V shed 8 bases, J shed 2 bases, and the junction held 7 bases outside the gene matches. The germline V gene has CDR1 MDHEN and CDR2 SYDVKM. This CDR3 has 16 amino acids. Using reference TRBV28 and TRBJ1-5 for the parts outside the CDR3, the full variable domain is DVKVTQSSRYLVKRTGEKVFLECVQDMDHENMFWYRQDPGLGLRLIYFSYDVKMKEKGDIPEGYSVSREKKERFSLILESASTNQTSMYLCASGEGQGAGNQPQHFGDGTRLSIL.

This clonotype was recorded at least ten times. The V call is TRBV28, the J call TRBJ2-2; a possible D gene is TRBD2 (6 bases). The V end lost 3 bases, the J end lost 6 bases, and 14 bases lay between the germline ends. The CDR3 contains 15 residues. Germline-derived CDR1 and CDR2 are MDHEN and SYDVKM. CDR3 sequence reads: CASSFDWEDAGELFF. The CDR3 DNA follows: TGTGCCAGCAGTTTCGACTGGGAGGATGCCGGGGAGCTGTTTTTT.

On this clonotype: A clone one base away is much larger, so this may be a read error. The V call is TRBV20-1, the J call TRBJ2-5, with TRBD1 as a possible D gene (8 bases). The V gene's germline CDR1 is DFQATT and CDR2 SNEGSKA (reference sequence). The CDR3 is 13 amino acids. In DNA form, the CDR3 reads TGCAGTGCAATAGACAGGGGAGGGAAGACCCGGTACTTC. Its translation: CSAIDRGGKTRYF.

This clonotype is judged medium-sized. J is TRBJ2-5 and V is TRBV10-3; D is undetermined. Deletions cut 0 bases from V and 1 base from J, with 6 bases between. Germline assignment: CDR1 ENHRY and CDR2 SYGVKD. The CDR3 consists of 14 residues. Written as DNA, the CDR3 is TGTGCCATCAGTGAGTCTGGGTTCCAAGAGACCCAGTACTTC. The encoded protein is CAISESGFQETQYF.

There are many counts of this clonotype. J is TRBJ2-3 and V is TRBV2; D is possibly TRBD2 (6 bases). V lost 4 bases and J 1 base, leaving 9 bases between the germline ends. The CDR3 consists of 14 residues. Germline-derived CDR1 and CDR2 are SNHLY and FYNNEI. CDR3 residues: CASSGPGGTDTQYF. DNA for the CDR3: TGTGCCAGCAGTGGCCCGGGAGGCACAGATACGCAGTATTTT.

Relative to its sample, this clonotype is medium-sized. This sequence joins TRBV27 and TRBJ1-2; TRBD1 aligns across 10 bases. Germline V gene data show CDR1 as MNHEY and CDR2 as SMNVEV (reference sequence). This CDR3 is built from 15 residues. V lost 5 bases to trimming and J lost 5 bases; unmatched junction nucleotides: 8. This CDR3 is CASSQTWTGGYGYTF. The CDR3 region has the DNA TGTGCCAGCAGTCAAACCTGGACAGGGGGGTATGGCTACACCTTC.

This clonotype appeared a few times. This may be a read error, as it is one base from a much larger clone. This chain joins TRBV20-1 and TRBJ2-4; the match to TRBD1 covers 7 bases. The junction had 5 bases not matched to a gene; V was cut back by 0 bases and J by 6 bases. Germline V lookup: CDR1 DFQATT, CDR2 SNEGSKA (reference sequence). The CDR3 consists of 14 residues. The chain's CDR3 is CSARESDRTNIQYF. DNA of the CDR3: TGCAGTGCTAGAGAGTCGGACAGGACAAACATTCAGTACTTC.

By share of the sample, this clonotype is medium-sized. The chain combines TRBV10-3 with TRBJ1-2; D ambiguous. CDR1 and CDR2 from the germline V gene are ENHRY and SYGVKD. This CDR3 is built from 10 residues. The V end was cut by 6 bases, the J end by 7 bases, with 6 bases between. CDR3 region: CAIRGGGYTF. The CDR3 DNA sequence: TGTGCCATCAGGGGTGGTGGCTACACCTTC.

As to this clonotype: Possible read error: a much larger clone is one base away. This CDR3 is CVSSLGPEGGYTF. DNA for the CDR3: TGTGTCAGCAGCTTAGGGCCCGAAGGTGGCTACACCTTC. The genes are TRBV7-9 and TRBJ1-2; no reliable D call. The CDR3 totals 13 residues. CDR1 and CDR2 (germline): SEHNR, FQNEAQ (reference sequence).

This clonotype is labeled medium-sized (0.01 to 0.1%). V usage is TRBV11-1 and J usage is TRBJ1-1, with D possibly TRBD1 on 5 matching bases. The germline V gene has CDR1 SGHAT and CDR2 FQDESV (reference sequence). The CDR3 has 12 residues. The V and J ends lost 4 bases and 5 bases respectively, with 8 bases between them. The CDR3 here is CASSSWGTEAFF. The CDR3 bases are TGTGCCAGCAGCTCGTGGGGGACTGAAGCTTTCTTT.

This clonotype was seen only once. A single base separates this from a much larger clone, so it may be a read error. V and J are TRBV12-3 or TRBV12-4 and TRBJ2-7; 9 positions match TRBD2. This CDR3 region has 12 residues. Unmatched junction bases numbered 4, after V lost 3 bases and J lost 10 bases. Here the CDR3 DNA reads TGTGCCAGCAGTTTGCGGGGGGGTTGCCAGTACTTC. It specifies CASSLRGGCQYF.

At least ten counts were recorded for this clonotype. The chain uses TRBV18 and TRBJ1-3; D gene ambiguous. This CDR3 contains 14 residues. Germline V CDR1 and CDR2: KGHSH, LQKENI. Trimming cost V 2 bases and J 1 base, with 6 bases left between them. The CDR3 bases are TGTGCCAGCTCACCAGCTCAATCTGGAAACACCATATATTTT. Translation: CASSPAQSGNTIYF.

This clonotype was counted at least ten times. The rearrangement uses TRBV25-1 and TRBJ2-1, with 8 positions matching TRBD1. The V gene end was trimmed by 4 bases and the J gene end by 2 bases; junction bases not matched to a gene: 4. This CDR3 is built from 15 residues. Germline CDR1 reads MGHDK; CDR2 reads SYGVNS. CDR3 residues: CASSADRGAYNEQFF. In nucleotides, the CDR3 is TGTGCCAGCAGTGCCGACAGGGGTGCCTACAATGAGCAGTTCTTC.

This clonotype has ten or more counts. The chain is built from TRBV12-3 or TRBV12-4 and TRBJ1-4, with 8 bases that match TRBD1. V shed 5 bases, J shed 7 bases, and the junction held 6 bases outside the gene matches. There are 14 residues in the CDR3. The CDR3 DNA reads TGTGCCAGCAGTCCAGGACAGGGCCGTGAAAAACTGTTTTTT. Amino acids: CASSPGQGREKLFF.

This clonotype qualifies as medium-sized (0.01 to 0.1%). The chain links TRBV28 to TRBJ2-1; tentative D call: TRBD2 (5 bases). The CDR3 spans 14 residues. The V end lost 5 bases, the J end lost 1 base, and 9 bases lay between the germline ends. Looked up from germline, CDR1 is MDHEN and CDR2 is SYDVKM. The CDR3 DNA reads as TGTGCCAGCAGTCCGGGGTTTTCCTACAATGAGCAGTTCTTC. Protein product: CASSPGFSYNEQFF.

Judged by abundance, this clonotype is medium-sized. The rearrangement links TRBV20-1 to TRBJ2-1, with D perhaps TRBD1 (5 bases). With 3 bases removed from V and 5 bases from J, the gap between germline ends came to 8 bases. The V gene's germline CDR1 is DFQATT and CDR2 SNEGSKA (reference sequence). The CDR3 sequence is 12 residues long. For the CDR3, the DNA is TGCAGTGCTAGGAAAGGGGACAATGAGCAGTTCTTC. Translating it yields CSARKGDNEQFF.